The clone carrying this T cell receptor (beta chain) was found many times. Its antigen remains unidentified. This entry belongs to a study of neurological immune-mediated disorders. Whole-study findings and limits: The absence of shared CDR3 amino acid sequences among expanded clones across subjects suggests private repertoires in all groups. A possible signature appeared as one related-CDR3 cluster, in which phylogenetic grouping placed the repertoires of 18 of 34 multiple sclerosis patients. HTLV-1-associated myelopathy had the most TCR clonal expansion, while multiple sclerosis had the least, a level that fell below healthy controls.

The cDNA came from 5'RACE, which used 10-nucleotide random UMIs. MiXCR, applied by TCRdb to the 5' RACE reads, yields one record per CDR3 protein. The sample contains 55,000 to 70,000 distinct CDR3 sequences, 3% to 5% of which appear only once. CDR3 length equals 15 residues. Trimming cost V 4 bases and J 3 bases, with 15 bases left between them. The germline V gene encodes CDR1 SGHTA and CDR2 FQGNSA. The receptor was derived from a man aged 30 to 45 with multiple sclerosis. This sequence joins TRBV7-2 and TRBJ1-2; unclear D gene. Sequenced sample: PBMCs. The chain's CDR3 is CASSSMPGNHYGYTF. For the CDR3, the DNA is TGTGCCAGCAGCTCCATGCCGGGAAATCACTATGGCTACACCTTC.